This TCR beta chain was captured in a study of blood T cell repertoires in COVID-19. Overall study context: Researchers got acute and convalescent COVID-19 samples from the United States, Italy and Spain.

Assay: immunoSEQ multiplex PCR; the TCRdb copy retains only in-frame clones and omits some. The data show a few hundred thousand clones, approximately 89% seen once. Germline V gives CDR1 MNHEY, CDR2 SVGEGT. V was clipped by 5 bases and J by 6 bases, with 22 bases between them. The CDR3 consists of 16 residues. The TCR comes from an older woman with acute or convalescent COVID-19. The V and J genes are TRBV6-2 or TRBV6-3 and TRBJ1-2; D may be TRBD1 (6 bases). Source material: peripheral blood. CDR3 nucleotides: TGTGCCAGCAGTCCCTACGTGGGGGCCCCGCGGGATGGCTACACCTTC. Translating gives CASSPYVGAPRDGYTF.